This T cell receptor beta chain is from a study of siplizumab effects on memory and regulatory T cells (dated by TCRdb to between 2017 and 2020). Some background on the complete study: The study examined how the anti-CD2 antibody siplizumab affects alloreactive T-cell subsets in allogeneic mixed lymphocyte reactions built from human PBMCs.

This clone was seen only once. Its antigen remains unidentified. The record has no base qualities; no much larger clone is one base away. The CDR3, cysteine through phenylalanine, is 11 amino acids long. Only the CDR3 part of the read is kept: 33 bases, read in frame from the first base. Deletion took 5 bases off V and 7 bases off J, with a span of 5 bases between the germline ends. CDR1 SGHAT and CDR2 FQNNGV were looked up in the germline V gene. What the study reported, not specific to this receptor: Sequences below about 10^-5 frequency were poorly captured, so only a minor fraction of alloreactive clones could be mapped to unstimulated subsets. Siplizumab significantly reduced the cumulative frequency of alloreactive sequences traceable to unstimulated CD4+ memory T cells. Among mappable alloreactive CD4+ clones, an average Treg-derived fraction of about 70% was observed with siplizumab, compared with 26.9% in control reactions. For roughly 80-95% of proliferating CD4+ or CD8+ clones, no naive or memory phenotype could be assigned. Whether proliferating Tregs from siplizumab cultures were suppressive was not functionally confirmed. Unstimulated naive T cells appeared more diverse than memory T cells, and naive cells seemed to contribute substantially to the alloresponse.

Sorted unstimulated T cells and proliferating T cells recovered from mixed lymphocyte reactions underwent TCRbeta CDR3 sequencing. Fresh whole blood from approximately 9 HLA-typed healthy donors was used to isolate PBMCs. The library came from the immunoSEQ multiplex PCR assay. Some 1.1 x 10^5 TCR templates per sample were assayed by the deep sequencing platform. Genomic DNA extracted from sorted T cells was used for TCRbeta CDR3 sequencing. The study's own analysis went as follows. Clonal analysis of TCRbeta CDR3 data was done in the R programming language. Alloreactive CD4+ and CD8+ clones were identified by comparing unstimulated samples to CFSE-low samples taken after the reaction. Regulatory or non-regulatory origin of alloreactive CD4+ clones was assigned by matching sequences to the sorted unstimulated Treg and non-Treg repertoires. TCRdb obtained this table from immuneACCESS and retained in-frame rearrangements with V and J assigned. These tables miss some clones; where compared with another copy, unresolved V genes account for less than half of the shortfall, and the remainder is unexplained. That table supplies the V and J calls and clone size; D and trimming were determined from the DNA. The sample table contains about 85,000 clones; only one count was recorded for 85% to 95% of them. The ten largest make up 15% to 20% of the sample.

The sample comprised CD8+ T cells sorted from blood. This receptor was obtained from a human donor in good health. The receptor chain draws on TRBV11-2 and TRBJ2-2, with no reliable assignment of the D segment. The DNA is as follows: TGTGCCAGCAGCGAATACGGGGAGCTGTTTTTT. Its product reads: CASSEYGELFF. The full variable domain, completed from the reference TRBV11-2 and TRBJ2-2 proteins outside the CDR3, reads EAGVAQSPRYKIIEKRQSVAFWCNPISGHATLYWYQQILGQGPKLLIQFQNNGVVDDSQLPKDRFSAERLKGVDSTLKIQPAKLEDSAVYLCASSEYGELFFGEGSRLTVL.